The 10 T cell receptor beta chains given below trace back to one sample, sequenced in a study of beta chain features in type 1 diabetes. General study findings and limits: Shortening of TCRB CDR3s, moderate but significant, appeared in all four CD4+ subsets of Type 1 diabetes patients.

Their antigens remain unidentified. TCRB transcripts that were expressed got sequenced, as all of the isolated RNA had been reverse transcribed. The table came from immunoSEQ multiplex PCR; TCRdb's copy has only in-frame clones and leaves some out. In the table there are 640,000 or so clones, more than 12% of which are singletons. Specimen: naive CD4+ T cells from blood. These receptors were obtained from a man between 18 and 35 years old with type 1 diabetes.

The V gene is TRBV2, the J gene TRBJ2-2, with D perhaps matching TRBD2 (6 bases). Germline lookup yields CDR1 SNHLY and CDR2 FYNNEI. There are 15 residues in the CDR3. Trimming shortened V by 5 bases and J by 6 bases, and 16 bases separated the two germline ends. CDR3 in amino acids: CASSPSTGVSGELFF. CDR3 coding DNA: TGTGCCAGCAGTCCATCAACGGGGGTTTCCGGGGAGCTGTTTTTT.

This clone was counted a few times. One junction end disagrees with the germline gene, perhaps due to a read error. The chain is built from TRBV20-1 and TRBJ2-4; D gene uncertain. Germline loops: CDR1 DFQATT, CDR2 SNEGSKA (reference sequence). CDR3 length: 11 amino acids. The CDR3 is CSAQSKYIQYF. The DNA for the CDR3 is TGCAGTGCCCAGAGCAAATACATTCAGTACTTC.

A few counts support this clone. Here the CDR3 reads CAISVLPGARDIQYF. In nucleotides, the CDR3 is TGTGCCATCAGTGTTTTACCCGGGGCCAGGGACATTCAGTACTTC. The V call is TRBV10-3, the J call TRBJ2-4; perhaps D is TRBD1 or TRBD2 (5 bases each). Germline V gene sequence: CDR1 ENHRY, CDR2 SYGVKD. Between the trimmed V and J ends, which lost 4 bases and 8 bases, there was a span of 18 bases. The length of the CDR3 is 15 residues.

The gene calls are TRBV10-3 and TRBJ2-7; D call uncertain. Germline loops: CDR1 ENHRY, CDR2 SYGVKD. V lost 0 bases, J lost 5 bases, and 11 bases lay in between. The CDR3 has 14 residues. The CDR3 spells CAISESGQSHEQYF. In nucleotides, the CDR3 is TGTGCCATCAGTGAGTCGGGTCAAAGCCACGAGCAGTACTTC.

This clone was detected only a few times. This rearrangement joins TRBV6-5 to TRBJ2-4, with 7 bases identical to TRBD1. Germline assignment: CDR1 MNHEY and CDR2 SVGAGI. The CDR3 has 13 amino acids. Trimming cost V 6 bases and J 3 bases; bases outside gene matches: 2. CDR3 in amino acids: CASRRDSKNIQYF. CDR3 coding DNA: TGTGCCAGCAGGAGGGACAGCAAAAACATTCAGTACTTC.

V and J are TRBV25-1 and TRBJ1-5, with no clear D. Trimming removed 1 base at V and 0 bases at J, with 4 bases between. Germline values: CDR1 MGHDK, CDR2 SYGVNS. This CDR3 region has 14 residues. The CDR3 DNA sequence: TGTGCCAGCAGTGAATTAAATAGCAATCAGCCCCAGCATTTT. Protein: CASSELNSNQPQHF.

The chain has TRBV10-3 and TRBJ2-7, with TRBD1 matching 8 bases. Germline CDR1 ENHRY, CDR2 SYGVKD. This CDR3 comprises 14 residues. Trimming at V came to 7 bases and at J to 2 bases, leaving 7 bases not matched to a gene. DNA for the CDR3: TGTGCCATCACCGCCGGGACAGGCACCTACGAGCAGTACTTC. Its translation: CAITAGTGTYEQYF.

Concerning this clone itself: Additional DNA sequences in this sample encode the identical CDR3. The chain uses TRBV5-1 and TRBJ2-5; D call uncertain. The germline V gene encodes CDR1 SGHRS and CDR2 YFSETQ. The CDR3 is made up of 13 amino acids. V dropped 0 bases and J dropped 1 base, with 4 bases sitting between them. CDR3 sequence: CASSLGGQETQYF. CDR3 nucleotide sequence: TGCGCCAGCAGCTTGGGAGGCCAAGAGACCCAGTACTTC.

V is TRBV29-1 and J is TRBJ1-1; tentatively, D is TRBD1 (6 bases). This CDR3 region has 14 residues. Germline V CDR1 and CDR2: SQVTM, ANQGSEA. Between the trimmed V and J ends, which lost 7 bases and 3 bases, there was a span of 18 bases. The chain's CDR3 is CSGGAGWSDTEAFF. CDR3 in DNA: TGCAGCGGGGGGGCAGGGTGGTCGGACACTGAAGCTTTCTTT.

The CDR3 region is CAIRTDWTGSYASSYEQYF. The CDR3 DNA is TGTGCCATCAGGACCGATTGGACAGGGTCCTACGCCTCCTCCTACGAGCAGTACTTC. The chain joins TRBV10-3 to TRBJ2-7, with 8 bases that match TRBD1. The V gene's germline CDR1 is ENHRY and CDR2 SYGVKD. V was clipped by 6 bases and J by 0 bases; unmatched bases: 19. The CDR3 covers 19 residues.